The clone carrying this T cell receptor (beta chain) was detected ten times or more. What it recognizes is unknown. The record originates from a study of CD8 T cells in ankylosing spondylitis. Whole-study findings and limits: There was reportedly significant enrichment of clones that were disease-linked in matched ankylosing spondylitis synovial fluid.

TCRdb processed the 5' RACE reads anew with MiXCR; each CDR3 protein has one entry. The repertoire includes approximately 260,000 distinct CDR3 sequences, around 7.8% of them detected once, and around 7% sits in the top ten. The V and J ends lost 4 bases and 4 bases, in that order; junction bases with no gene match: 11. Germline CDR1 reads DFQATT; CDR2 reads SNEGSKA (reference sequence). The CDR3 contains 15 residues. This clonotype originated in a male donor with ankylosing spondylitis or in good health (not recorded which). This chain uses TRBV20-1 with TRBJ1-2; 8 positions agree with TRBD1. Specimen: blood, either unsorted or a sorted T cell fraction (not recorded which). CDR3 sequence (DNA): TGCAGTGCTATCCCGACAGGGGATCGGGGCTATGGCTACACCTTC. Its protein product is CSAIPTGDRGYGYTF.